The TCR beta chain under discussion was sequenced for a study of blood T cell repertoires in COVID-19. Study information: COVID-19 samples collected from the United States, Italy and Spain covered acute and convalescent phases. PBMCs, B-cell-depleted T cells, or T cells provided the cDNA or gDNA that made up the material.

This clone was found a few times. In the authors' workflow: Amplification from reference gene primers served as the basis for estimated nucleated cell counts. Generated by immunoSEQ multiplex PCR, the TCRdb table keeps only in-frame clones and is missing some. V and J calls plus clone size are reproduced from that table; the DNA served to infer D and trimming. Among 120,000 to 150,000 clones, roughly 90% were seen once, and the ten largest hold about 11%. The germline V and J ends were trimmed by 1 base and 5 bases, with 12 bases remaining between them. Per the germline V gene, CDR1 is SGDLS and CDR2 is YYNGEE. CDR3 length equals 15 residues.

This TCR was sampled from a man over 45 with active or convalescent COVID-19. Sequenced material: peripheral blood. The genes are TRBV9 and TRBJ1-4; tentative D call: TRBD1 (5 bases). The CDR3 loop is CASSVSDRQNEKLFF. The CDR3 DNA reads as TGTGCCAGCAGCGTATCCGACAGACAGAATGAAAAACTGTTTTTT.